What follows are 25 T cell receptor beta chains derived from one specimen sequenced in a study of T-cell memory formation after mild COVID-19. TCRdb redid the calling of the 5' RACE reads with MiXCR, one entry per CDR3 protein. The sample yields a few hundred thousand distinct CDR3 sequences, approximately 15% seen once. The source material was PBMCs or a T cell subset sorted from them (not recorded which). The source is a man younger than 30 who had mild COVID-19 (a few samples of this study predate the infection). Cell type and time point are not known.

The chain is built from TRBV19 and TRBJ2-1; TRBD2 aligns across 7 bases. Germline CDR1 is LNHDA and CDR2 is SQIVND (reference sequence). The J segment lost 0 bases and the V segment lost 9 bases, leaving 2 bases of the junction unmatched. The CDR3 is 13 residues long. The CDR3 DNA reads TGTGCCAGCGGGGGGTACTCCTACAATGAGCAGTTCTTC. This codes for CASGGYSYNEQFF.

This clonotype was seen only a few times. CDR3 sequence: CASPRDRENFQPQHF. DNA of the CDR3: TGTGCCAGCCCCCGGGACAGGGAAAATTTTCAGCCCCAGCATTTT. The V gene is TRBV12-3 or TRBV12-4, the J gene TRBJ1-5; TRBD1 agrees at 9 bases. The CDR3 runs 15 residues. Germline trimming cut 8 bases from V and 6 bases from J; bases unmatched to any gene: 11.

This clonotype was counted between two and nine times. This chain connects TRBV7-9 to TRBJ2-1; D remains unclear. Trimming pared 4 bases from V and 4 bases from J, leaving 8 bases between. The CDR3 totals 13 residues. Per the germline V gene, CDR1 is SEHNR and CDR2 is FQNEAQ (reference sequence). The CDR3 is CASSSLRYNEQFF. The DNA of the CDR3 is TGTGCCAGCAGCTCACTCAGATACAATGAGCAGTTCTTC.

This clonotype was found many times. The CDR3 DNA reads as TGCGCCAGCAGCCGCCGAGGGGATTTTAGCACAGATACGCAGTATTTT. Residues: CASSRRGDFSTDTQYF. V gene TRBV4-1 combines with J gene TRBJ2-3, with D perhaps assigned TRBD1 or TRBD2 (5 bases each). Germline CDR1 reads MGHRA; CDR2 reads YSYEKL. The CDR3 is 16 amino acids. V lost 4 bases and J 0 bases, leaving 14 bases between the germline ends.

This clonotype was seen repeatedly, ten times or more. The chain's CDR3 is CASSLDHEQYF. The CDR3 region has the DNA TGTGCCAGCAGTTTAGACCACGAGCAGTACTTC. The chain recombines TRBV12-3 or TRBV12-4 with TRBJ2-7; D is uncertain. V lost 1 base, J lost 5 bases, and 3 bases lay in between. The CDR3 is 11 residues long.

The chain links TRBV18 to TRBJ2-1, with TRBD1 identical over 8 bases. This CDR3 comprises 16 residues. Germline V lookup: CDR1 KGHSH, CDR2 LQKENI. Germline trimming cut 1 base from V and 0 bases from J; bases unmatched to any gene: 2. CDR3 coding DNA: TGTGCCAGCTCACCACTGGGGACAGGCTCCTACAATGAGCAGTTCTTC. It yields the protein CASSPLGTGSYNEQFF.

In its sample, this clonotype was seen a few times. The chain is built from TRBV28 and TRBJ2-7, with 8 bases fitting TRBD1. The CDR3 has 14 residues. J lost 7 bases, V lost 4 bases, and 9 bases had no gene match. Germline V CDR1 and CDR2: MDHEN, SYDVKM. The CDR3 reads CASSSGGATSEQYV. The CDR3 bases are TGTGCCAGCAGTTCAGGGGGCGCGACGTCAGAGCAGTACGTC.

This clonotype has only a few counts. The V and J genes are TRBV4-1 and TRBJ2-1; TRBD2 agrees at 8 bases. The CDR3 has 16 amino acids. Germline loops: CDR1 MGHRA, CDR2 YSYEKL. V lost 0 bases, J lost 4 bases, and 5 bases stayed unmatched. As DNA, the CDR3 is TGCGCCAGCAGCCAAGATCCGGGGGGGGCGTACAATGAGCAGTTCTTC. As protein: CASSQDPGGAYNEQFF.

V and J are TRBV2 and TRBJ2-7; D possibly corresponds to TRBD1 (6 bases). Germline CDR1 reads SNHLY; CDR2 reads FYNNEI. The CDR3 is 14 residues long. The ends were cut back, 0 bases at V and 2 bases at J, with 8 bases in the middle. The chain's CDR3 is CASSEAPGAYEQYV. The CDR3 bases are TGTGCCAGCAGTGAAGCTCCAGGGGCCTACGAGCAGTACGTC.

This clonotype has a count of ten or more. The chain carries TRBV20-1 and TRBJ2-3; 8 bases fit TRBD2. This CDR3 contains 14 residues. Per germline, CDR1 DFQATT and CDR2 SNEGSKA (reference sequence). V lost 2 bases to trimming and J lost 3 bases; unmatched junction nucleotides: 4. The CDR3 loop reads CSARLAGGTDTQYF. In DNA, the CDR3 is TGCAGTGCTAGACTGGCGGGGGGAACAGATACGCAGTATTTT.

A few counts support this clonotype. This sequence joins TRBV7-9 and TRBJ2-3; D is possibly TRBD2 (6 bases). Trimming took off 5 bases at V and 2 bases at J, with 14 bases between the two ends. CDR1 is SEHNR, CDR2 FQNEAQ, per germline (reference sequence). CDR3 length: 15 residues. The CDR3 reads CASSPGRDLTDTQYF. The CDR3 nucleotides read TGTGCCAGCAGCCCAGGGCGGGACCTCACAGATACGCAGTATTTT.

The CDR3 coding sequence is TGTGCCACCAGTGACCCGACAGGGCCCGGGGAGCTGTTTTTT. Translated: CATSDPTGPGELFF. The chain employs TRBV24-1 and TRBJ2-2, with TRBD1 matching over 7 bases. The CDR3 runs 14 residues. With 4 bases clipped from V and 6 bases from J, the junction kept 4 bases outside the gene matches. CDR1 is KGHDR, CDR2 SFDVKD, per germline.

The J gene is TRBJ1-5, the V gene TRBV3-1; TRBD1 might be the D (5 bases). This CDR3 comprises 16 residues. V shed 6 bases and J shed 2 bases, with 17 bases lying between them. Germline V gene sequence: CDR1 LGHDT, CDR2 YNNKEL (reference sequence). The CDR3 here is CASSGQGSLGNQPQHF. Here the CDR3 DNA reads TGTGCCAGCAGTGGTCAGGGAAGCTTGGGCAATCAGCCCCAGCATTTT.

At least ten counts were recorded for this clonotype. The CDR3 DNA sequence: TGCGCCAGCAGCCCGGGGGCAGGGGCTTGGGAGACCCAGTACTTC. This encodes CASSPGAGAWETQYF. This chain connects TRBV5-1 to TRBJ2-5, with D perhaps assigned TRBD1 or TRBD2 (6 bases each). The length of the CDR3 is 15 residues. Trimming removed 4 bases from V and 5 bases from J, with 18 bases in between. Germline V gene lookup returns CDR1 SGHRS and CDR2 YFSETQ. The full variable domain, rest sourced from reference TRBV5-1 and TRBJ2-5, is KAGVTQTPRYLIKTRGQQVTLSCSPISGHRSVSWYQQTPGQGLQFLFEYFSETQRNKGNFPGRFSGRQFSNSRSEMNVSTLELGDSALYLCASSPGAGAWETQYFGPGTRLLVL.

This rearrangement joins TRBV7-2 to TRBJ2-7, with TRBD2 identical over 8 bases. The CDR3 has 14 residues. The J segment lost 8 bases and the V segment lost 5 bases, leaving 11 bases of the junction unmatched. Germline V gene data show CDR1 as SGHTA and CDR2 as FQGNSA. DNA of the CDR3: TGTGCCAGCAGCCGGGGGGGGCGCCCCTTCAAGCAGTACTTC. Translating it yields CASSRGGRPFKQYF.

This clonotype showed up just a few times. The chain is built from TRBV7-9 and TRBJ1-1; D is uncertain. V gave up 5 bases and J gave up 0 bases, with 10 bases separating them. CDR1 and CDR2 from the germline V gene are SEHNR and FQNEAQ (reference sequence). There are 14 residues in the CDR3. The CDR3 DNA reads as TGTGCCAGCAGCCACACTCCTTTGAACACTGAAGCTTTCTTT. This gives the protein CASSHTPLNTEAFF.

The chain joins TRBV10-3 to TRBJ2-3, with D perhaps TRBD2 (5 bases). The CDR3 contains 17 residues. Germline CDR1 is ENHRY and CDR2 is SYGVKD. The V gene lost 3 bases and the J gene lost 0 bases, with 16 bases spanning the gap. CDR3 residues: CAISDPLSGISTDTQYF. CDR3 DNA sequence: TGTGCCATCAGTGATCCCCTATCGGGGATTAGCACAGATACGCAGTATTTT.

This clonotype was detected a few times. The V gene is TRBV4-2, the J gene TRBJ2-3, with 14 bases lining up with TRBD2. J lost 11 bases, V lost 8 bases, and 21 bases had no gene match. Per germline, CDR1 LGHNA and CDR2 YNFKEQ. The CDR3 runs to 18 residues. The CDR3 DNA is TGTGCCAGCGGGGGGACTAGCGGGGGAACATACCTTCTTTGGGAGCAGTATTTT. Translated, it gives CASGGTSGGTYLLWEQYF.

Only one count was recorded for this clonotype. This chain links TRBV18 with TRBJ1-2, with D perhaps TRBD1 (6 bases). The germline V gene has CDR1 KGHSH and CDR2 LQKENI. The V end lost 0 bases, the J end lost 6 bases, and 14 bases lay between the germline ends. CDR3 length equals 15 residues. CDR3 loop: CASSPPPGANDGYTF. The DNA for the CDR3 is TGTGCCAGCTCACCACCGCCAGGGGCGAACGATGGCTACACCTTC.

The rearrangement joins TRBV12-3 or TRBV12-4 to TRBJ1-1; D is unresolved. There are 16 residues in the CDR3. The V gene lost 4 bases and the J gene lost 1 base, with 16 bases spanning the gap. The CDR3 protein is CASSSTVRGSNTEAFF. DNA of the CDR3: TGTGCCAGCAGTTCGACCGTCCGGGGATCGAACACTGAAGCTTTCTTT.

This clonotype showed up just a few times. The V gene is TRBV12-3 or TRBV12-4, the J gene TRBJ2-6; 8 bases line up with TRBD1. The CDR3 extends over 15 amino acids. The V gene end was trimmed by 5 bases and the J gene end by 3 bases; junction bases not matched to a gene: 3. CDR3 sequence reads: CASSPTGVGANVLTF. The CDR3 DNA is TGTGCCAGCAGTCCGACAGGGGTTGGGGCCAACGTCCTGACTTTC.

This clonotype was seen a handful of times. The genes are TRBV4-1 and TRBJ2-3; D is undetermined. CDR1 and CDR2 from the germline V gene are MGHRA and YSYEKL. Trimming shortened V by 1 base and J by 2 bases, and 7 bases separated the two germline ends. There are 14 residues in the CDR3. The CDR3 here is CASSQVGVTDTQYF. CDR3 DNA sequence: TGCGCCAGCAGCCAAGTGGGCGTCACAGATACGCAGTATTTT.

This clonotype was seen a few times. CDR3 amino acids: CASSPGLREFQYF. The CDR3 nucleotides read TGTGCCAGCAGCCCGGGGCTCAGGGAGTTTCAGTACTTC. This chain joins TRBV7-9 and TRBJ2-7; perhaps D is TRBD1 or TRBD2 (5 bases each). CDR3 length equals 13 residues. V was cut by 5 bases and J by 10 bases, with 18 bases left in between. From germline, CDR1 is SEHNR and CDR2 FQNEAQ (reference sequence).

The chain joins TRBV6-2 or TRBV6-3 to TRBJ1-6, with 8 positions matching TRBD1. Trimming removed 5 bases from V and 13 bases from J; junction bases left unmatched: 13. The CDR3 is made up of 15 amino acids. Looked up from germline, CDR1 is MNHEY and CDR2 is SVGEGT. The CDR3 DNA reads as TGTGCCAGCAGTCCACAGGACAGGGACGAGGCGCCCCTCCACTTT. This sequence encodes CASSPQDRDEAPLHF.

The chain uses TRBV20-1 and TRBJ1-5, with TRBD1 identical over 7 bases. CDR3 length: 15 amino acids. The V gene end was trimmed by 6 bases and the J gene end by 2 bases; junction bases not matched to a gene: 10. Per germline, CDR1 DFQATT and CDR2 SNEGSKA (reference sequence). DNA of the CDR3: TGCAGTGCCTTAACAGGGGCCGTAGGCAATCAGCCCCAGCATTTT. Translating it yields CSALTGAVGNQPQHF.